Listed here are 23 T cell receptor beta chains from one sample, sequenced in a study of low-dose radiotherapy and immunotherapy resistance in tumors. Primers targeting TRAV and TRBV primed first-strand cDNA, covering alpha and beta chains. TCRs underwent 15 to 20 PCR cycles of amplification with a constant-region primer and V-primer adapter. TCRdb fed the reads into MiXCR, producing one record per CDR3 protein. The sample has 95,000 to 100,000 distinct CDR3 sequences, roughly 20% seen once. Time point noted: after trial treatment. Specified treatment: LDRT plus nivolumab, ipilimumab, low-dose cyclophosphamide and aspirin (RACIN trial). The sample was PBMCs, taken after low-dose radiotherapy plus immunotherapy. These receptors came from a male donor with prostate cancer.

This clonotype appeared many times. The chain has TRBV27 and TRBJ2-5; 7 bases line up with TRBD1. The CDR3 sequence is 14 residues long. Losses at the gene ends were 6 bases for V and 4 bases for J; bases not matched to a gene: 8. The germline gives CDR1 MNHEY, CDR2 SMNVEV (reference sequence). CDR3 sequence (DNA): TGTGCCAGCAGAACGACAGGGTGGGGAGAGACCCAGTACTTC. Translation gives CASRTTGWGETQYF.

This clonotype was recorded at least ten times. The rearrangement uses TRBV29-1 and TRBJ2-1; tentatively, D is TRBD2 (6 bases). Per germline, CDR1 SQVTM and CDR2 ANQGSEA. The CDR3 length is 15 residues. V gave up 7 bases and J gave up 8 bases, with 24 bases separating them. CDR3 sequence: CSADSGTRPGDEQFF. CDR3 sequence (DNA): TGCAGCGCCGACTCCGGGACCCGGCCGGGGGATGAGCAGTTCTTC.

This clonotype was seen many times. The chain employs TRBV12-3 or TRBV12-4 and TRBJ1-1; D remains ambiguous. The CDR3 sequence is 16 residues long. Between the trimmed V and J ends, which lost 4 bases and 4 bases, there was a span of 19 bases. The DNA for the CDR3 is TGTGCCAGCAGTTGGATCCCCGGTCGAGGTAGCACTGAAGCTTTCTTT. This translates into CASSWIPGRGSTEAFF.

In its sample, this clonotype was seen many times. The chain recombines TRBV5-4 with TRBJ1-4; tentatively, D is TRBD1 (5 bases). The CDR3 is made up of 17 amino acids. The germline V gene has CDR1 SGHNT and CDR2 YYREEE (reference sequence). V lost 3 bases and J lost 7, with 22 bases in between. This chain's CDR3 is CASSSGDNGQGGEKLFF. In nucleotides, the CDR3 is TGTGCCAGCAGCTCCGGAGACAATGGGCAGGGAGGTGAAAAACTGTTTTTT.

This clonotype was seen at least ten times. V is TRBV27 and J is TRBJ1-1; the D is unclear. V lost 6 bases and J lost 4, with 12 bases in between. Germline V CDR1 and CDR2: MNHEY, SMNVEV (reference sequence). This CDR3 is built from 13 residues. The CDR3 here is CASSLFGPTEAFF. For the CDR3, the DNA is TGTGCCAGCAGCCTCTTCGGTCCCACTGAAGCTTTCTTT.

This clonotype appeared many times. The chain combines TRBV11-3 with TRBJ2-5; no clear D. Trimming stripped 1 base from V and 5 bases from J, with 11 bases between. Per the germline V gene, CDR1 is SGHNT and CDR2 is YENEEA. The CDR3 consists of 14 residues. The CDR3 region is CASSLGSSSETQYF. The CDR3 nucleotides are TGTGCCAGCAGCTTAGGTAGTAGTTCGGAGACCCAGTACTTC.

This clonotype showed up many times. This chain joins TRBV19 and TRBJ1-5, with 8 bases fitting TRBD1. Germline CDR1 and CDR2: LNHDA and SQIVND (reference sequence). The V and J ends lost 6 bases and 9 bases, in that order; junction bases with no gene match: 13. The CDR3 loop spans 15 amino acids. Here the CDR3 reads CASSPDRGKWWPQHF. The DNA of the CDR3 is TGTGCCAGTAGCCCCGACAGGGGAAAATGGTGGCCCCAGCATTTT.

This clonotype showed up many times. The chain recombines TRBV10-3 with TRBJ2-1; the match to TRBD2 covers 8 bases. The CDR3 is 16 residues long. Germline V gives CDR1 ENHRY, CDR2 SYGVKD. The trim removed 0 bases at V and 5 bases at J, leaving 6 bases unmatched. In DNA, the CDR3 is TGTGCCATCAGTGAGTCGCCAGCGGGGGCCGACAATGAGCAGTTCTTC. Encoded protein: CAISESPAGADNEQFF.

This clonotype was seen ten or more times. The V call is TRBV2, the J call TRBJ2-6; D unresolved. This CDR3 comprises 14 residues. Germline V gene data show CDR1 as SNHLY and CDR2 as FYNNEI. The V end lost 2 bases, the J end lost 4 bases, and 6 bases lay between the germline ends. This CDR3 is CASSEQRGANVLTF. Here the CDR3 DNA reads TGTGCCAGCAGTGAACAGCGAGGGGCCAACGTCCTGACTTTC.

This clonotype was seen repeatedly, ten times or more. The genes are TRBV14 and TRBJ1-1, with D hard to call. The CDR3 totals 14 residues. Germline V CDR1 and CDR2: SGHDN, FVKESK. Trimming stripped 5 bases from V and 0 bases from J, with 10 bases between. CDR3 sequence (DNA): TGTGCCAGCAGCGGCACAGTCTTGAACACTGAAGCTTTCTTT. Translated: CASSGTVLNTEAFF.

This clonotype occurred many times. The genes are TRBV3-1 and TRBJ1-5; D remains ambiguous. The length of the CDR3 is 12 residues. With 8 bases removed from V and 4 bases from J, the gap between germline ends came to 9 bases. CDR1 is LGHDT, CDR2 YNNKEL, per germline (reference sequence). Written as DNA, the CDR3 is TGTGCCAGCGGGCTTTTTAATCAGCCCCAGCATTTT. This codes for CASGLFNQPQHF.

This clonotype has ten or more counts. The chain recombines TRBV15 with TRBJ1-5; tentative D call: TRBD1 (5 bases). The V gene lost 0 bases and the J gene lost 5 bases, with 11 bases spanning the gap. CDR1 LNHNV and CDR2 YYDKDF come from the germline V gene (reference sequence). This CDR3 contains 15 residues. The CDR3 DNA sequence: TGTGCCACCAGCAGAGATTGGTCAGGGCATCAGCCCCAGCATTTT. Its translation: CATSRDWSGHQPQHF.

V gene TRBV28 combines with J gene TRBJ1-4; maybe TRBD1 (6 bases). The CDR3 length is 15 residues. CDR1 and CDR2 from the germline V gene are MDHEN and SYDVKM. Trimming stripped 3 bases from V and 8 bases from J, with 16 bases between. The CDR3 nucleotides read TGTGCCAGCAGTTTCCCCTGGGGCAGGGGCGAAAAACTGTTTTTT. This translates into CASSFPWGRGEKLFF.

This clonotype appeared many times. The chain uses TRBV29-1 and TRBJ2-3, with a tentative D call TRBD2 (6 bases). The CDR3 runs to 12 residues. V lost 4 bases to trimming and J lost 5 bases, with 10 bases between them. Germline V lookup: CDR1 SQVTM, CDR2 ANQGSEA. This chain's CDR3 is CSVVGAGDTQYF. In DNA, the CDR3 is TGCAGCGTTGTCGGAGCGGGAGATACGCAGTATTTT.

There are many counts of this clonotype. In DNA, the CDR3 is TGTGCCAGCACCTCCACATACGAGCAGTACTTC. Translation: CASTSTYEQYF. The V call is TRBV7-2, the J call TRBJ2-7; D gene ambiguous. CDR1 and CDR2 from the germline V gene are SGHTA and FQGNSA. V lost 7 bases, J lost 4 bases, and 8 bases lay in between. CDR3 size: 11 residues.

V usage is TRBV20-1 and J usage is TRBJ1-5, with D possibly matching TRBD1 (5 bases). Germline V gene lookup returns CDR1 DFQATT and CDR2 SNEGSKA (reference sequence). The CDR3 consists of 12 residues. Trimming left V 1 base short and J 6 bases short, with 7 bases between. CDR3 region: CSARGGRQPQHF. The CDR3 DNA reads TGCAGTGCTAGAGGGGGCCGTCAGCCCCAGCATTTT.

This clonotype was seen ten or more times. V is TRBV7-9 and J is TRBJ2-7; D not resolved. Looked up from germline, CDR1 is SEHNR and CDR2 is FQNEAQ (reference sequence). The CDR3 sequence is 14 residues long. The V end was cut by 2 bases, the J end by 2 bases, with 10 bases between. The CDR3 DNA reads TGTGCCAGCAGCTTAACTTCGGCCCCCTACGAGCAGTACTTC. Residues: CASSLTSAPYEQYF.

This clonotype was seen just once. The chain employs TRBV20-1 and TRBJ2-3; 13 nucleotides agree with TRBD2. The CDR3 sequence is 15 residues long. V shed 4 bases and J 2 bases; nucleotides not matched to a gene: 3. Germline V gives CDR1 DFQATT, CDR2 SNEGSKA (reference sequence). CDR3 bases: TGCAGTGCTACCGGACTAGCGGGGGACACAGATACGCAGTATTTT. Residues: CSATGLAGDTDTQYF.

In the case of this clonotype: This sequence is one base from a far larger clone and is likely a read error. The CDR3 bases are TGTGCCAGCAGCAAACAGGGGGCTTACAATGAGCAGTTCTTC. Translating gives CASSKQGAYNEQFF. The chain has TRBV6-1 and TRBJ2-1, with 9 positions matching TRBD1. Trimming removed 6 bases from V and 4 bases from J; junction bases left unmatched: 4. This CDR3 contains 14 residues. Germline V gives CDR1 MNHNS, CDR2 SASEGT.

This clonotype was observed at least ten times. This sequence joins TRBV2 and TRBJ2-7; 9 nucleotides line up with TRBD2. Per the germline V gene, CDR1 is SNHLY and CDR2 is FYNNEI. V shed 6 bases and J 2 bases; nucleotides not matched to a gene: 14. The CDR3 runs 17 residues. For the CDR3, the DNA is TGTGCCAGCAGCTTTAAGAGGGTAGCGGGGGTGACCTACGAGCAGTACTTC. Protein: CASSFKRVAGVTYEQYF.

This clonotype showed up many times. The rearrangement uses TRBV3-1 and TRBJ2-7, with D perhaps matching TRBD2 (6 bases). The V end was cut by 4 bases, the J end by 5 bases, with 18 bases between. The germline V gene has CDR1 LGHDT and CDR2 YNNKEL (reference sequence). There are 15 residues in the CDR3. CDR3: CASSPASGRYDEQYF. The CDR3 nucleotides read TGTGCCAGCAGCCCCGCATCGGGGAGGTATGACGAGCAGTACTTC.

This clonotype has a count of ten or more. The V call is TRBV12-3 or TRBV12-4, the J call TRBJ2-2, with TRBD2 identical over 7 bases. This CDR3 comprises 16 residues. V was pared by 4 bases and J by 6 bases, with 11 bases of the junction left unmatched. This chain's CDR3 is CASSSRGGSRPGELFF. The CDR3 DNA reads TGTGCCAGCAGTTCGCGCGGGGGATCTAGACCCGGGGAGCTGTTTTTT.

Notes on this clonotype: This is likely an artifact of a read error, given a far larger clone one base away. The DNA for the CDR3 is TGTGCCATATGGACAGGGGTCTACGAGCAGTACTTC. It yields the protein CAIWTGVYEQYF. The chain is built from TRBV6-1 and TRBJ2-7, with 9 nucleotides matching TRBD1. Germline values: CDR1 MNHNS, CDR2 SASEGT. With 10 bases clipped from V and 3 bases from J, the junction kept 4 bases outside the gene matches. The CDR3 is 12 residues long.